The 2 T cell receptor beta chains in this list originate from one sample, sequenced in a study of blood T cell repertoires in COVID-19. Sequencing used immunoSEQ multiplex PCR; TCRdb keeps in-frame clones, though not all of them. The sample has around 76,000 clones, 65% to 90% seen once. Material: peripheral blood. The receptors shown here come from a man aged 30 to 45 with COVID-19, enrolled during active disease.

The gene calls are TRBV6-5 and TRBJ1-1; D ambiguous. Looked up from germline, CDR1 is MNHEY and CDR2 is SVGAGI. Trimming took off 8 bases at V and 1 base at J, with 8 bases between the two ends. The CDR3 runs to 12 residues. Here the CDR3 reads CASGHRNTEAFF. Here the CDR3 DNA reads TGTGCCAGCGGCCACCGGAACACTGAAGCTTTCTTT.

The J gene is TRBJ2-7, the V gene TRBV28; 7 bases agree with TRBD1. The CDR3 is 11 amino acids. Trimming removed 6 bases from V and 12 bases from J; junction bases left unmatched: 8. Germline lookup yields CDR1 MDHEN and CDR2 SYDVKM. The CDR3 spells CASRATGYRYF. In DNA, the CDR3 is TGTGCCAGCAGGGCGACAGGGTATCGGTACTTC.